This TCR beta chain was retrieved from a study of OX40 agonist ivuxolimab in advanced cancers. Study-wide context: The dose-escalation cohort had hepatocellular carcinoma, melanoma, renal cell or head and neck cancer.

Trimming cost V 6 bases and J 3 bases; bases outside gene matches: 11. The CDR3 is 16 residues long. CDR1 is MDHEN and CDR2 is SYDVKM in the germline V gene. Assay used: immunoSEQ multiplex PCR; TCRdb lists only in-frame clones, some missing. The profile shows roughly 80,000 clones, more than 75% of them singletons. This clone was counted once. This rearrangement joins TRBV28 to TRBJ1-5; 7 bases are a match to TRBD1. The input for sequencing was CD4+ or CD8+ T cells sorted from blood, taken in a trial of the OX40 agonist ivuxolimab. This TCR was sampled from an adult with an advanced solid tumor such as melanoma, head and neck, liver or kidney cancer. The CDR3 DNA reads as TGTGCCAGCAGACATCAACAAAGGGGGCACAATCAGCCCCAGCATTTT. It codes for CASRHQQRGHNQPQHF.